One T cell receptor (beta chain) is described in this entry. The antigen is unknown. It is likely a read error, because the conserved phenylalanine at the end of the CDR3 is missing. Because the CDR3's place on the DNA is in doubt, the DNA is left out and the CDR3 is given as listed by TCRdb. The data derive from a study of cytomegalovirus exposure and HLA in healthy donors. General observations from the study: The only immune exposure information that was available was CMV serostatus. Compared with the approximately 680-donor mean, an Asian-associated ancestry cluster reportedly had fewer N-insertions, according to a later analysis. In a later analysis, CMV-associated beta chains were mostly HLA-associated, it appeared.

PCR used 60 Vbeta primers and 13 Jbeta primers. Repertoires were generated with immunoSEQ multiplex PCR, while TCRdb's copy carries only in-frame clones and drops some. The sample has about 96,000 clones, approximately 75% seen once. This receptor was taken from a woman aged 70-85 years in good health and CMV-seropositive. The specimen sequenced was PBMCs.

The CDR3 sequence is CASRDGTSALWA. V usage is TRBV6-6 and J usage is TRBJ2-7; TRBD2 is taken as the D call from the table, unchecked against the DNA. 12 amino acids form the CDR3, both terminal residues included. Germline V gene data show CDR1 as MNHNY and CDR2 as SVGAGI (reference sequence).